A selection of T cell receptor beta chains follows, all from one sample in a study of response to subunit inactivated influenza vaccine. A single record per CDR3 protein comes from TCRdb applying MiXCR to the RT-PCR reads. The data show hundreds of thousands of distinct CDR3 sequences, 12% to 15% seen once. The source was PBMCs from blood, collected 14 days before vaccination. The receptors shown here come from a man aged 50-59 years who received an inactivated influenza vaccine. Each CDR3 is given with its conserved first and last residue. Fields, in order: J gene, clone size, D gene, V gene, CDR3 DNA, CDR3 protein. A D gene is named only where the DNA matches it firmly. Clone sizes are given selectively: once, few, many, or a class where the clone is expanded.

>TRBJ2-3|few|-|TRBV20-1
TGCAGTGCTAGGGACAGTTTAGGTTCCACAGATACGCAGTATTTT
CSARDSLGSTDTQYF
>TRBJ2-7|few|-|TRBV20-1
TGCAGTGCCCGACCGCTTAGTAGATACGAGCAGTACTTC
CSARPLSRYEQYF
>TRBJ2-7|few|-|TRBV6-6
TGTGCCAGCAGTGGACAGACCTCCTACGAGCAGTACTTC
CASSGQTSYEQYF
>TRBJ2-7|-|-|TRBV5-6
TGTGCCAGCAGCTTGTGGACAGCTCCACGGGTTGAGCAGTACTTC
CASSLWTAPRVEQYF
>TRBJ2-6|-|TRBD2|TRBV27
TGTGCCAGCAGTTTATTTACGGGGGGTGGGGCCAACGTCCTGACTTTC
CASSLFTGGGANVLTF
>TRBJ1-6|-|-|TRBV6-1
TGTGCCAGCCACGGACAGAAGAATTCACCCCTCCACTTT
CASHGQKNSPLHF
>TRBJ2-3|few|-|TRBV9
TGTGCCAGCAGCGTATCTTATCCGGTAACAGATACGCAGTATTTT
CASSVSYPVTDTQYF
>TRBJ2-6|-|TRBD2|TRBV12-3/TRBV12-4
TGTGCCAGCAGTTTTCTAGCGGGGCGATCTGGGGCCAACGTCCTGACTTTC
CASSFLAGRSGANVLTF
>TRBJ2-4|many|-|TRBV21-1
TGTGCCAGCAGCAACGACAGTCCCGAAAACATTCAGTACTTC
CASSNDSPENIQYF
>TRBJ1-2|-|TRBD1|TRBV5-1
TGCGCCAGCAGCCCAAAAACAGGGGACCTTTCGCCGTCTGGCTACACCTTC
CASSPKTGDLSPSGYTF
>TRBJ2-1|few|TRBD2|TRBV11-2
TGTGCCAGCAGCTTACGGACTAGCGGGGATCCCTACAATGAGCAGTTCTTC
CASSLRTSGDPYNEQFF
>TRBJ2-5|few|-|TRBV4-1
TGCGCCAGCAGCCCCCGGACGAGGGGTCAAGAGACCCAGTACTTC
CASSPRTRGQETQYF
>TRBJ2-5|few|-|TRBV28
TGTGCCAGCAGTTTTTCGTACGGGGGTCCGGAGACCCAGTACTTC
CASSFSYGGPETQYF
>TRBJ2-7|-|-|TRBV29-1
TGCAGCGTTTATAGTGGGGGTTTAACCTACGAGCAGTACTTC
CSVYSGGLTYEQYF
>TRBJ1-2|-|-|TRBV10-2
TGCGCCAGCAGTGAGTCAGGGAGAGGAAGTGGCTACACCTTC
CASSESGRGSGYTF
>TRBJ2-3|few|-|TRBV7-3
TGTGCCAGCAGCCCCTCGGGGGCAGCAGATACGCAGTATTTT
CASSPSGAADTQYF
>TRBJ2-7|few|-|TRBV4-1
TGCGCCAGCAGCCAGCCCGGTGCCCTCCGGAACGAGCAGTACTTC
CASSQPGALRNEQYF
>TRBJ2-3|-|-|TRBV7-9
TGTGCCAGCAGCCGGACCCAAACCCCTAGCACAGATACGCAGTATTTT
CASSRTQTPSTDTQYF
>TRBJ2-7|-|-|TRBV4-1
TGCGCCAGCAGCCAAAGTGTGCAGGGAGGATACGAGCAGTACTTC
CASSQSVQGGYEQYF
>TRBJ2-1|-|TRBD2|TRBV15
TGTGCCACCAGCAGAGATCGAGCGGGGGTTGAGCAGTTCTTC
CATSRDRAGVEQFF
>TRBJ1-1|-|-|TRBV20-1
TGCAGTGCTACAGGGCCCCGGGGAACTGAAGCTTTCTTT
CSATGPRGTEAFF
>TRBJ2-1|many|-|TRBV7-8
TGTGCCAGCAGCTTAGCGCTACTGGCCAATGAGCAGTTCTTC
CASSLALLANEQFF
>TRBJ2-1|few|TRBD2|TRBV7-2
TGTGCCAGCAGCTTAGCAGATGCGGGAGTAGAGGGGGAGCAGTTCTTC
CASSLADAGVEGEQFF
>TRBJ2-1|once|-|TRBV6-2/TRBV6-3
TGTGCCAGCAGTTCCGGACTGGGGCTTTACAATGAGCAGTTCTTC
CASSSGLGLYNEQFF
>TRBJ1-1|few|TRBD1|TRBV28
TGTGCCAGCAGTCATCGGGGGACAGGGGCGGACCGGAAAGCTTTCTTT
CASSHRGTGADRKAFF
>TRBJ2-3|few|TRBD1|TRBV12-3/TRBV12-4
TGTGCCAGCAGTTTGAAACAGGGGGGCACAGATACGCAGTATTTT
CASSLKQGGTDTQYF
>TRBJ2-2|-|TRBD1|TRBV27
TGTGCCAGCGGGTACAGGGGGCTAACTACCGGGGAGCTGTTTTTT
CASGYRGLTTGELFF
>TRBJ1-1|-|-|TRBV24-1
TGTGCCACCAGTGATTTAAACAGGGCTCAAGCTTTCTTT
CATSDLNRAQAFF
>TRBJ2-4|-|-|TRBV29-1
TGCAGCGTTAGAGAGAGCTTGGCCAAAAACATTCAGTACTTC
CSVRESLAKNIQYF
>TRBJ2-1|few|TRBD2|TRBV11-1
TGTGCCAGCAGCTTATGGGCTAGCGGGAGTTCTTACAATGAGCAGTTCTTC
CASSLWASGSSYNEQFF
>TRBJ2-4|-|-|TRBV7-9
TGTGCCAGCACCCAGGCTATAGCCAAAAACATTCAGTACTTC
CASTQAIAKNIQYF
>TRBJ2-5|few|TRBD1|TRBV5-1
TGCGCCAGCAGCTTACCAGGGGGCACGGAGACCCAGTACTTC
CASSLPGGTETQYF
>TRBJ2-2|-|-|TRBV7-2
TGTGCCAGCAGCTTTCTCATGACCACCGGGGAGCTGTTTTTT
CASSFLMTTGELFF
>TRBJ2-4|many|-|TRBV12-3/TRBV12-4
TGTGCCAGCAGTTTAGGACAGAATAAAAACATTCAGTACTTC
CASSLGQNKNIQYF
>TRBJ2-2|-|-|TRBV5-5
TGTGCCAGCAGCTTGGCACAGGGTAAGAGGTCCGGGGAGCTGTTTTTT
CASSLAQGKRSGELFF
>TRBJ2-1|-|-|TRBV5-1
TGCGCCAGCAGCCGAGGGACAGGACTTCGGGGGGGATCCTACAATGAGCAGTTCTTC
CASSRGTGLRGGSYNEQFF
>TRBJ2-3|-|-|TRBV28
TGTGCCACCGGAGGGGGGGGGCTGGGCACAGATACGCAGTATTTT
CATGGGGLGTDTQYF
>TRBJ2-3|-|-|TRBV5-1
TGCGCCAGCAGCTTGGACCCCAGGATCAGCACAGATACGCAGTATTTT
CASSLDPRISTDTQYF
>TRBJ1-1|few|-|TRBV20-1
TGCAGTGCTAGAGATAGTCAGAACACTGAAGCTTTCTTT
CSARDSQNTEAFF
>TRBJ1-5|few|TRBD1|TRBV27
TGTGCCAGCAGGCCCGGGACAGGGGGGAATAGCAATCAGCCCCAGCATTTT
CASRPGTGGNSNQPQHF
>TRBJ2-5|-|TRBD1|TRBV2
TGTGCCAGCAAGGACAGGGTGTTCCAAGAGACCCAGTACTTC
CASKDRVFQETQYF
>TRBJ2-3|-|TRBD2|TRBV20-1
TGCAGTGCTTGTTCTAGCGGGGTGAGAGATACGCAGTATTTT
CSACSSGVRDTQYF
>TRBJ2-7|-|-|TRBV7-9
TGTGCCAGCAGCTTATCAGGGCTCCTTTTTGAGCAGTACTTC
CASSLSGLLFEQYF
>TRBJ1-1|few|-|TRBV29-1
TGCAGCGTTTGGAGTCCCGGGGAAGCTTTCTTT
CSVWSPGEAFF
>TRBJ2-5|many|TRBD1|TRBV7-2
TGTGCCAGCAGCCCGCGACAGGGAGAGACCCAGTACTTC
CASSPRQGETQYF
>TRBJ2-3|few|TRBD1|TRBV20-1
TGCAGTGCTCGGGACAGCCCTTCGACGCAGTATTTT
CSARDSPSTQYF
>TRBJ2-1|many|-|TRBV6-4
TGTGCCAGCAGTGAACAGGGCTGGGATGAGCAGTTCTTC
CASSEQGWDEQFF
>TRBJ1-4|few|-|TRBV20-1
TGCAGTGCTAGAGATATGACAAGGACTGCAACTAATGAAAAACTGTTTTTT
CSARDMTRTATNEKLFF
>TRBJ2-5|many|TRBD2|TRBV4-2
TGTGCCAGCAGCCCCGGACTAGCGAGGGAGACCCAGTACTTC
CASSPGLARETQYF
>TRBJ2-4|-|TRBD1|TRBV29-1
TGCAGCGTTCGGAAAACCGGGACAGGGATGACCAAAAACATTCAGTACTTC
CSVRKTGTGMTKNIQYF
>TRBJ2-7|-|TRBD1|TRBV27
TGTGCCAGCAGTTTATCACAGGGGTCCACCTACGAGCAGTACTTC
CASSLSQGSTYEQYF
>TRBJ2-1|-|TRBD2|TRBV15
TGTGCCACCAGCACCCCCATAGCGGGGAGGAATGAGCAGTTCTTC
CATSTPIAGRNEQFF
>TRBJ2-1|-|-|TRBV6-5
TGTGCCAGCAGTTACTCGGCAGGAGGATACAATGAGCAGTTCTTC
CASSYSAGGYNEQFF
>TRBJ1-5|few|TRBD1|TRBV20-1
TGCAGTGCTTCTCAGGGGGCAAAGCAGCCCCAGCATTTT
CSASQGAKQPQHF